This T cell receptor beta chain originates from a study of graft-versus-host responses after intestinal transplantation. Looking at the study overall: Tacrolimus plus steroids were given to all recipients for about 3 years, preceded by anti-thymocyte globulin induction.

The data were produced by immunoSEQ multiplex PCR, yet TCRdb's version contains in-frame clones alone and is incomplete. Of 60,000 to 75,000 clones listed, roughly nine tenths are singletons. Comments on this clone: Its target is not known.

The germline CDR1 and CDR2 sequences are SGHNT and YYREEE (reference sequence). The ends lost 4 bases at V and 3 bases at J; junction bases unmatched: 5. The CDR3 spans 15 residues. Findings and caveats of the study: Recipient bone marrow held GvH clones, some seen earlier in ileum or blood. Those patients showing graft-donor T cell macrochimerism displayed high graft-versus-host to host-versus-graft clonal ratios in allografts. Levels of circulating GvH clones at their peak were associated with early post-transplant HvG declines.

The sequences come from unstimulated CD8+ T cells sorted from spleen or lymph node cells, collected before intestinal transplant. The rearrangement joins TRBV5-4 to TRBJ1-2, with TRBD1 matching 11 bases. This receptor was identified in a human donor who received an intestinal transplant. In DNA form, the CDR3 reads TGTGCCAGCAGCAGTGGACAGGGGGCCTACTATGGCTACACCTTC. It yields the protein CASSSGQGAYYGYTF.